Shown below are 31 T cell receptor beta chains from a single sample sequenced in a study of tumor-infiltrating lymphocytes in localized non-small cell lung cancer. Assay: immunoSEQ multiplex PCR; the TCRdb copy retains only in-frame clones and omits some. The sample yields over 10,000 clones, roughly 82% seen once. Source material: uninvolved lung tissue not adjacent to the tumor. These receptors came from a human donor with non-small cell lung cancer.

The chain has TRBV29-1 and TRBJ2-2; TRBD2 matches at 7 bases. Trimming cost V 6 bases and J 5 bases; bases outside gene matches: 12. The length of the CDR3 is 15 residues. Germline V CDR1 and CDR2: SQVTM, ANQGSEA. The CDR3 reads CSVPSGGGMTGELFF. The CDR3 DNA reads TGCAGCGTGCCTTCGGGAGGCGGGATGACCGGGGAGCTGTTTTTT.

The chain recombines TRBV2 with TRBJ1-2, with 7 bases that match TRBD1. Germline CDR1 SNHLY, CDR2 FYNNEI. The CDR3 is made up of 15 amino acids. V lost 3 bases to trimming and J lost 3 bases; unmatched junction nucleotides: 7. The CDR3 spells CASSETLGQDYGYTF. The DNA for the CDR3 is TGTGCCAGCAGTGAGACCTTAGGACAGGACTATGGCTACACCTTC.

V and J are TRBV4-1 and TRBJ1-4; 9 bases align to TRBD1. CDR1 and CDR2 from the germline V gene are MGHRA and YSYEKL. Trimming took 4 bases from V and 4 from J; bases not matched to a gene: 4. The CDR3 has 15 residues. The DNA of the CDR3 is TGCGCCAGCAGCCCTCAGACAGGGGGTAATGAAAAACTGTTTTTT. It codes for CASSPQTGGNEKLFF.

V and J are TRBV6-4 and TRBJ2-1; D call uncertain. Trimming took 6 bases from V and 0 from J, leaving 12 bases between them. The CDR3 runs to 15 residues. Germline loops: CDR1 MRHNA, CDR2 SNTAGT. The CDR3: CASSPGQSSYNEQFF. Written as DNA, the CDR3 is TGTGCCAGCAGCCCCGGTCAGTCCTCCTACAATGAGCAGTTCTTC.

The V gene is TRBV14, the J gene TRBJ1-1; D unclear. The germline V and J ends were trimmed by 3 bases and 0 bases, with 5 bases remaining between them. Germline values: CDR1 SGHDN, CDR2 FVKESK. The CDR3 has 13 residues. The CDR3 sequence: CASSQTMNTEAFF. CDR3 coding DNA: TGTGCCAGCAGCCAGACGATGAACACTGAAGCTTTCTTT.

As to this clone: This may be a read error: a much more frequent sequence differs by one nucleotide. The same CDR3 can be traced to other DNA sequences in this sample. The J gene is TRBJ1-5, the V gene TRBV6-6; the D is unclear. Trimming stripped 4 bases from V and 8 bases from J, with 6 bases between. The CDR3 length is 11 residues. Germline V CDR1 and CDR2: MNHNY, SVGAGI (reference sequence). The CDR3 region is CASSSGEPQHF. DNA of the CDR3: TGTGCCAGCAGTTCCGGGGAGCCCCAGCATTTT.

This chain joins TRBV15 and TRBJ1-5; no clear D gene. The V gene's germline CDR1 is LNHNV and CDR2 YYDKDF (reference sequence). The CDR3 consists of 13 residues. The germline V and J ends were trimmed by 1 base and 2 bases, with 3 bases remaining between them. Here the CDR3 DNA reads TGTGCCACCAGCAGAGGTGGCAATCAGCCCCAGCATTTT. It translates to CATSRGGNQPQHF. The complete variable domain, with remaining parts taken from reference TRBV15 and TRBJ1-5, reads DAMVIQNPRYQVTQFGKPVTLSCSQTLNHNVMYWYQQKSSQAPKLLFHYYDKDFNNEADTPDNFQSRRPNTSFCFLDIRSPGLGDTAMYLCATSRGGNQPQHFGDGTRLSIL.

V gene TRBV7-2 combines with J gene TRBJ2-5; D ambiguous. CDR1 and CDR2 from the germline V gene are SGHTA and FQGNSA. The length of the CDR3 is 13 residues. The V end was cut by 1 base, the J end by 5 bases, with 8 bases between. The CDR3 reads CASSLGAGETQYF. Written as DNA, the CDR3 is TGTGCCAGCAGCTTAGGGGCTGGGGAGACCCAGTACTTC. Drawing the rest from reference TRBV7-2 and TRBJ2-5, the complete variable domain is GAGVSQSPSNKVTEKGKDVELRCDPISGHTALYWYRQSLGQGLEFLIYFQGNSAPDKSGLPSDRFSAERTGGSVSTLTIQRTQQEDSAVYLCASSLGAGETQYFGPGTRLLVL.

The rearrangement links TRBV5-1 to TRBJ1-3; D is possibly TRBD1 (5 bases). Per germline, CDR1 SGHRS and CDR2 YFSETQ. The CDR3 totals 15 residues. With 3 bases removed from V and 3 bases from J, the gap between germline ends came to 13 bases. In DNA form, the CDR3 reads TGCGCCAGCAGCTCGGCCCCGGGGCATGGAAACACCATATATTTT. Protein: CASSSAPGHGNTIYF.

The chain uses TRBV14 and TRBJ1-1; D remains unclear. The V and J ends lost 3 bases and 0 bases respectively, with 14 bases between them. Germline CDR1 and CDR2: SGHDN and FVKESK. The CDR3 is 16 amino acids. The CDR3 DNA is TGTGCCAGCAGCCATCCGGGCCGACGGCTGAACACTGAAGCTTTCTTT. It codes for CASSHPGRRLNTEAFF.

The CDR3 bases are TGCGCCAGCAGCTTGACGGGGGAATACAATGAGCAGTTCTTC. Protein sequence: CASSLTGEYNEQFF. The gene calls are TRBV5-1 and TRBJ2-1, with a tentative D call TRBD2 (6 bases). CDR3 length: 14 residues. V lost 1 base, J lost 4 bases, and 9 bases lay in between. Germline loops: CDR1 SGHRS, CDR2 YFSETQ.

V and J are TRBV7-8 and TRBJ1-3; D not resolved. Germline V CDR1 and CDR2: SGHVS, FQNEAQ. The CDR3 sequence is 13 residues long. The V end was cut by 6 bases, the J end by 0 bases, with 6 bases between. The CDR3 loop is CASRADSGNTIYF. The CDR3, as DNA: TGTGCCAGCAGGGCCGACTCTGGAAACACCATATATTTT.

The chain couples TRBV4-3 to TRBJ2-5, with TRBD1 matching over 9 bases. Germline lookup yields CDR1 LGHNA and CDR2 YSLEER. The CDR3 is 16 residues long. The V gene end was trimmed by 0 bases and the J gene end by 7 bases; junction bases not matched to a gene: 9. The CDR3 DNA reads TGCGCCAGCAGCCAAGATATAACAGGGGGCAGTTGGACCCAGTACTTC. Translated, it gives CASSQDITGGSWTQYF.

V gene TRBV6-1 combines with J gene TRBJ1-1; a possible D gene is TRBD1 (6 bases). The germline V gene has CDR1 MNHNS and CDR2 SASEGT. The V end was cut by 2 bases, the J end by 9 bases, with 10 bases between. The CDR3 is made up of 12 amino acids. The CDR3 sequence is CASSERGEKAFF. CDR3 DNA sequence: TGTGCCAGCAGTGAAAGGGGGGAGAAAGCTTTCTTT.

This clone appeared once. The chain joins TRBV14 to TRBJ2-5; D is perhaps TRBD1 (6 bases). With 0 bases removed from V and 1 base from J, the gap between germline ends came to 15 bases. The CDR3 runs to 17 residues. Germline loops: CDR1 SGHDN, CDR2 FVKESK. The DNA of the CDR3 is TGTGCCAGCAGCCAAGATTTGGGGGACACCCTCCAAGAGACCCAGTACTTC. It is translated as CASSQDLGDTLQETQYF.

V is TRBV30 and J is TRBJ1-5; D not resolved. The CDR3 is 13 residues long. V shed 3 bases and J shed 5 bases, with 11 bases lying between them. Germline CDR1 and CDR2: GTSNPN and SVGIG (reference sequence). For the CDR3, the DNA is TGTGCCTGGAGCCCAACGAGGGATCAGCCCCAGCATTTT. Protein: CAWSPTRDQPQHF.

This clone was counted a single time. The chain carries TRBV5-1 and TRBJ2-7; a weak D match, TRBD1 (6 bases). Germline V lookup: CDR1 SGHRS, CDR2 YFSETQ. The CDR3 sequence is 12 residues long. The V gene lost 3 bases and the J gene lost 6 bases, with 10 bases spanning the gap. The CDR3 protein is CASSSQGGEQYF. In DNA form, the CDR3 reads TGCGCCAGCAGCTCACAGGGCGGCGAGCAGTACTTC.

The rearrangement links TRBV11-3 to TRBJ2-5; D gene ambiguous. V dropped 0 bases and J dropped 0 bases, with 2 bases sitting between them. The CDR3 is 13 amino acids. CDR1 and CDR2 from the germline V gene are SGHNT and YENEEA. The CDR3 region is CASSLENQETQYF. The CDR3 DNA follows: TGTGCCAGCAGCTTAGAAAACCAAGAGACCCAGTACTTC.

This clone is a singleton in its sample. The chain employs TRBV7-9 and TRBJ1-2; 9 bases are a match to TRBD1. This CDR3 region has 15 residues. V shed 5 bases and J 4 bases; nucleotides not matched to a gene: 8. Germline CDR1 and CDR2: SEHNR and FQNEAQ (reference sequence). In nucleotides, the CDR3 is TGTGCCAGCAGCCCAGGGGACAGGGACAGCTATGGCTACACCTTC. Translating it yields CASSPGDRDSYGYTF.

The chain employs TRBV6-5 and TRBJ1-6; the D gene is possibly TRBD1 (6 bases). Germline V lookup: CDR1 MNHEY, CDR2 SVGAGI. The CDR3 loop spans 15 amino acids. V dropped 5 bases and J dropped 7 bases, with 15 bases sitting between them. CDR3 sequence reads: CASSPRGKGNSPLHF. The CDR3, as DNA: TGTGCCAGCAGTCCCAGGGGAAAGGGAAATTCACCCCTCCACTTT.

This clone was seen more than once but under ten times. Other DNA sequences in this specimen translate into the identical CDR3. The chain recombines TRBV9 with TRBJ2-1, with D uncertain. Looked up from germline, CDR1 is SGDLS and CDR2 is YYNGEE. Trimming pared 2 bases from V and 0 bases from J, leaving 9 bases between. The CDR3 totals 15 residues. The CDR3 protein is CASSVKVSSYNEQFF. CDR3 DNA sequence: TGTGCCAGCAGCGTGAAAGTAAGCTCCTACAATGAGCAGTTCTTC. The full variable domain, completed using reference TRBV9 and TRBJ2-1, is DSGVTQTPKHLITATGQRVTLRCSPRSGDLSVYWYQQSLDQGLQFLIQYYNGEERAKGNILERFSAQQFPDLHSELNLSSLELGDSALYFCASSVKVSSYNEQFFGPGTRLTVL.

This clone was counted a few times. The V and J genes are TRBV29-1 and TRBJ1-2; D gene uncertain. From germline, CDR1 is SQVTM and CDR2 ANQGSEA. The CDR3 has 13 amino acids. The V end was cut by 5 bases, the J end by 8 bases, with 18 bases between. The CDR3 loop reads CSVQRERREGYTF. The CDR3 DNA reads as TGCAGCGTTCAAAGGGAGCGGCGGGAAGGCTACACCTTC.

The genes are TRBV10-1 and TRBJ2-3; D call uncertain. The V and J ends lost 6 bases and 3 bases respectively, with 7 bases between them. The CDR3 loop spans 12 amino acids. The germline gives CDR1 WNHNN, CDR2 SYGVQD (reference sequence). The CDR3 protein is CASSRTTDTQYF. CDR3 nucleotide sequence: TGCGCCAGCAGCAGAACTACAGATACGCAGTATTTT.

This chain connects TRBV7-2 to TRBJ1-5, with 7 bases fitting TRBD1. This CDR3 region has 15 residues. Germline V CDR1 and CDR2: SGHTA, FQGNSA. Trimming at V came to 4 bases and at J to 6 bases, leaving 9 bases not matched to a gene. The CDR3, as DNA: TGTGCCAGCAGCTATGGGGCAGGGGGAGGTCAGCCCCAGCATTTT. Amino acid sequence: CASSYGAGGGQPQHF.

The CDR3 sequence: CASSLVQGTGQSLHF. CDR3 nucleotides: TGTGCCAGCAGCTTAGTCCAAGGGACGGGGCAATCCCTCCACTTT. V and J are TRBV7-2 and TRBJ1-6; TRBD1 might be the D (5 bases). V was shortened by 1 base and J by 14 bases, with 18 bases between the two germline ends. The CDR3 runs 15 residues. Looked up from germline, CDR1 is SGHTA and CDR2 is FQGNSA.

The chain couples TRBV6-4 to TRBJ2-2, with D perhaps matching TRBD1 (6 bases). V was clipped by 4 bases and J by 4 bases, with 7 bases between them. The length of the CDR3 is 13 residues. Germline CDR1 MRHNA, CDR2 SNTAGT. For the CDR3, the DNA is TGTGCCAGCAGTGCCAGGGGCACCGGGGAGCTGTTTTTT. The encoded protein is CASSARGTGELFF.

The rearrangement links TRBV7-8 to TRBJ2-5; TRBD2 agrees at 12 bases. CDR3 size: 15 residues. Germline V gene sequence: CDR1 SGHVS, CDR2 FQNEAQ. Unmatched junction bases numbered 5, after V lost 5 bases and J lost 4 bases. The CDR3 is CASSLGLAGRETQYF. CDR3 bases: TGTGCCAGCAGCCTCGGACTAGCGGGGAGAGAGACCCAGTACTTC.

The chain joins TRBV6-1 to TRBJ1-5; no clear D. CDR1 and CDR2 (germline): MNHNS, SASEGT. The CDR3 spans 13 residues. V lost 1 base to trimming and J lost 6 bases, with 7 bases between them. CDR3 bases: TGTGCCAGCAGTGAAGGGGAAGGTCAGCCCCAGCATTTT. This gives the protein CASSEGEGQPQHF.

The V call is TRBV5-6, the J call TRBJ2-5; D possibly corresponds to TRBD1 (6 bases). In germline, CDR1 is SGHDT, CDR2 YYEEEE. V lost 4 bases, J lost 0 bases, and 16 bases lay in between. The CDR3 runs 16 residues. CDR3 loop: CASSGGPGPYQETQYF. CDR3 DNA sequence: TGTGCCAGCAGCGGGGGCCCAGGGCCGTACCAAGAGACCCAGTACTTC. The full variable domain, in which reference TRBV5-6 and TRBJ2-5 provide the parts outside the CDR3, is DAGVTQSPTHLIKTRGQQVTLRCSPKSGHDTVSWYQQALGQGPQFIFQYYEEEERQRGNFPDRFSGHQFPNYSSELNVNALLLGDSALYLCASSGGPGPYQETQYFGPGTRLLVL.

The chain links TRBV29-1 to TRBJ2-5; TRBD2 might be the D (5 bases). The germline V gene encodes CDR1 SQVTM and CDR2 ANQGSEA. V was clipped by 3 bases and J by 5 bases, with 22 bases between them. The CDR3 spans 16 residues. DNA of the CDR3: TGCAGCGTTGACCTGCTTGGCAGGTCCCGAGGGGAGACCCAGTACTTC. This sequence encodes CSVDLLGRSRGETQYF.

The chain links TRBV30 to TRBJ2-7; D uncertain. The CDR3 sequence is 12 residues long. V was trimmed by 0 bases and J by 5 bases, leaving 8 bases between them. Germline V gene sequence: CDR1 GTSNPN, CDR2 SVGIG (reference sequence). CDR3 nucleotides: TGTGCCTGGAGTGTCATGCGAGACGAGCAGTACTTC. Its translation is CAWSVMRDEQYF.